This T cell receptor (beta chain) emerged from a study of blood T cell repertoires in COVID-19. Only in-frame clones appear in the TCRdb table, and some are missing; sequencing was by immunoSEQ multiplex PCR. This table holds 200,000 to 300,000 clones, around 89% found once. CDR3 length: 16 amino acids. Per germline, CDR1 WNHNN and CDR2 SYGVQD (reference sequence). V gave up 6 bases and J gave up 7 bases; unmatched junction bases: 10. This rearrangement joins TRBV10-1 to TRBJ2-3; 13 bases line up with TRBD2. Sequences were obtained from PBMCs or T cells enriched from blood (not recorded which). The source of this sequence is a man aged 40-49 years who had recovered from COVID-19. The CDR3 DNA is TGCGCCAGCAGCCATGTGGGACTAGCGGGGATGTATACGCAGTATTTT. Residues: CASSHVGLAGMYTQYF.